This is a list of T cell receptor beta chains from one sample in a study of early T cells in non-severe SARS-CoV-2 infection. Via MiXCR, TCRdb re-called the 5' RACE reads, giving one row per CDR3 protein. The table includes about 29,000 distinct CDR3 sequences, 4.5% detected once. The sequenced sample consisted of whole blood. These receptors were collected from an adult who was a healthcare worker with PCR-confirmed SARS-CoV-2 infection or an uninfected control (not recorded which). Each CDR3 is given with its conserved first and last residue. The D gene is left open where the match is weak.

>TRBV7-9|-|TRBJ2-5
CASSWRSTETQYF
>TRBV29-1|-|TRBJ2-5
CSVRDGQETQYF
>TRBV7-8|-|TRBJ2-7
CASSLARRPYSYEQYF
>TRBV28|TRBD1|TRBJ2-7
CASRTGQGTYEQYF
>TRBV5-1|TRBD1|TRBJ1-1
CASSSQGAPGTEAFF
>TRBV7-9|TRBD1|TRBJ2-1
CASQYRGVFNYNEQFF
>TRBV28|-|TRBJ2-3
CASTSPNTDTQYF
>TRBV24-1|-|TRBJ2-5
CATSVGETQYF
>TRBV20-1|-|TRBJ2-2
CSASDAGMGTGELFF
>TRBV21-1|-|TRBJ2-7
CASSLRPANFRQENPYEQYF
>TRBV5-1|-|TRBJ1-2
CASKWGTDGYTF
>TRBV20-1|-|TRBJ2-4
CSARRGENIQYF
>TRBV6-5|TRBD1|TRBJ1-1
CASNREGAAEAFF
>TRBV9|TRBD2|TRBJ2-1
CASSVGPSGGNEQFF
>TRBV12-3/TRBV12-4|-|TRBJ2-2
CASSLTGVELFF
>TRBV4-1|-|TRBJ2-2
CASRPELGTGELFF
>TRBV6-5|TRBD1|TRBJ1-2
CASTKQGAGYGYTF
>TRBV5-4|TRBD2|TRBJ2-3
CASSPPGRGGADTQYF